This T cell receptor (beta chain) was retrieved from a study of blood T cell repertoires in COVID-19. The CDR3 has 13 amino acids. Trimming removed 3 bases from V and 7 bases from J, with 13 bases in between. CDR1 is MNHEY and CDR2 is SVGAGI in the germline V gene. In the authors' methods: Estimation of nucleated cell counts relied on the amplification of reference gene primers. Produced via immunoSEQ multiplex PCR; TCRdb's table is partial and in-frame only. V, J and clone size reflect that table, while D and trimming were determined from the DNA. The profile shows 220,000 or so clones, 82% of them singletons.

The rearrangement uses TRBV6-5 and TRBJ2-7; a possible D gene is TRBD2 (5 bases). The sequenced sample was peripheral blood. This clonotype was obtained from a woman older than 75 with COVID-19, enrolled during active disease. CDR3 DNA sequence: TGTGCCAGCAGTTATGGTGTTGGGAGAGAGCAGTACTTC. Translated, it gives CASSYGVGREQYF.